Listed below are T cell receptor beta chains from one sample, sequenced in a study of blood T cell repertoires in COVID-19. Some clones are missing from TCRdb's copy, which holds only in-frame ones; the method was immunoSEQ multiplex PCR. The data show 150,000 to 200,000 clones, approximately 84% seen once. The material sequenced was PBMCs or T cells enriched from blood (not recorded which). Receptor source: a human donor with acute COVID-19. The donor label of this sample is uncertain. Both conserved end residues are part of each CDR3. D genes are given only for firm matches. Expanded clones are given a class, and other clones once, few, many or no size at all.

-	TRBV10-1	TRBJ2-1	-	TGCGCCAGCAGTGAGTCGAGAGGCTCCTACAATGAGCAGTTCTTC	CASSESRGSYNEQFF
-	TRBV9	TRBJ1-3	-	TGTGCCAGCAGCGACCCTGGGGGCGCAAAGGGAAACACCATATATTTT	CASSDPGGAKGNTIYF
-	TRBV4-1	TRBJ2-7	-	TGCGCCAGCAGCCATGGGGCCCGGCGGGGCTACGAGCAGTACTTC	CASSHGARRGYEQYF
TRBD1	TRBV18	TRBJ2-2	-	TGTGCCAGCTCACCAATATTTCGACAGGGAGCGAACACCGGGGAGCTGTTTTTT	CASSPIFRQGANTGELFF
TRBD1	TRBV7-9	TRBJ2-1	-	TGTGCCAGCAGCTTAGTGACAGGGGGCTACAATGAGCAGTTCTTC	CASSLVTGGYNEQFF
-	TRBV28	TRBJ1-4	-	TGTGCCAGCAGTTCCCGGGGGGGGTGGATAGATGAAAAACTGTTTTTT	CASSSRGGWIDEKLFF
TRBD2	TRBV10-3	TRBJ2-1	-	TGTGCCATCAGTGAGAGCGGGAGCTCCTACAATGAGCAGTTCTTC	CAISESGSSYNEQFF
TRBD1	TRBV10-3	TRBJ2-5	-	TGTGCCATCAGTGAAGGGACAGCCGGTGGGCCAGAGACCCAGTACTTC	CAISEGTAGGPETQYF
-	TRBV6-1	TRBJ1-2	-	TGTGCCAGCAGTGAAGAACCCACAGGGAGGGTCTATGGCTACACCTTC	CASSEEPTGRVYGYTF
-	TRBV7-9	TRBJ1-1	once	TGTGCCAGCAGTTTGCGGGCTGAAGCTTTCTTT	CASSLRAEAFF
TRBD1	TRBV30	TRBJ2-4	once	TGTGCCCTTGGTCCCAGGGGGAACATTCAGTACTTC	CALGPRGNIQYF
-	TRBV7-2	TRBJ1-5	once	TGTGCCAGCAGCACCGGGGTAGTTGAGTTGGGTCAGCCCCAGCATTTT	CASSTGVVELGQPQHF
TRBD1	TRBV5-1	TRBJ2-3	once	TGCGCCAGCAGTTCCGGACAGGGGATTTCCACAGATACGCAGTATTTT	CASSSGQGISTDTQYF
TRBD2	TRBV7-9	TRBJ2-5	-	TGTGCCAGCAGTTCCACGGGGGGGCTGGAGACCCAGTACTTC	CASSSTGGLETQYF
-	TRBV5-6	TRBJ2-7	-	TGTGCCAGCAGCCCCTGGACTAATCCCTACGAGCAGTACTTC	CASSPWTNPYEQYF
TRBD1	TRBV6-5	TRBJ2-5	-	TGTGCCAGCACCTCACAGGGGGCTGAAGAAGAGACCCAGTACTTC	CASTSQGAEEETQYF
-	TRBV7-9	TRBJ1-2	-	TGTGCCAGCAGCTTAGCGCTCGGGGGGCATGGCTACACCTTC	CASSLALGGHGYTF
TRBD2	TRBV30	TRBJ2-3	once	TGTGCCTCGGATGTAGCGGGGGGCCCCACAGATACGCAGTATTTT	CASDVAGGPTDTQYF
-	TRBV27	TRBJ2-3	-	TGTGCCAGCAGTGACAGTATCAGGGCAGATACGCAGTATTTT	CASSDSIRADTQYF
TRBD2	TRBV5-4	TRBJ2-5	-	TGTGCCACTCGTAGCGGGGGGGCTGGAGAGACCCAGTACTTC	CATRSGGAGETQYF
TRBD1	TRBV7-8	TRBJ1-5	once	TGTGCCAGCAGCTTAGGGTCGGGACAGGCGAGCAATCAGCCCCAGCATTTT	CASSLGSGQASNQPQHF
-	TRBV20-1	TRBJ1-1	-	TGCAGTGCTAGTACGCAGGAAGCTTTCTTT	CSASTQEAFF
TRBD1	TRBV24-1	TRBJ2-7	-	TGTGCCACCAGTGATTGGAAGCGGACAGGGACGTCCGAGCAGTACTTC	CATSDWKRTGTSEQYF